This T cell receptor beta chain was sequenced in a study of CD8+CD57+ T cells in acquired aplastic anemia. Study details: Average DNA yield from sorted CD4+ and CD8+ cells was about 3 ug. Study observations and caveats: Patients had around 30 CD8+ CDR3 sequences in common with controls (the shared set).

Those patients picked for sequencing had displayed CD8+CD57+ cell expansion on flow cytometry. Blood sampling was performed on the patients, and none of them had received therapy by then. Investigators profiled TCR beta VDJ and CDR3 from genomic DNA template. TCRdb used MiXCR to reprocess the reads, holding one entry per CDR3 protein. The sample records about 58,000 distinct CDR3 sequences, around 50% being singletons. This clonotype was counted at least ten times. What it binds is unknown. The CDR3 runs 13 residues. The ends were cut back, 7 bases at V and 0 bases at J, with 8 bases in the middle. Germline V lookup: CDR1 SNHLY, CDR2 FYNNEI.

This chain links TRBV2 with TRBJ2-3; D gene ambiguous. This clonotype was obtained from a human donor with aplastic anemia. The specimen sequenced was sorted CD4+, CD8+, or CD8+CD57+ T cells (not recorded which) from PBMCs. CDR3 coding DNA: TGTGCCAGCATGAGCGCTAGCACAGATACGCAGTATTTT. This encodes CASMSASTDTQYF.